This TCR beta chain was identified during a study of T cell responses to AZD1222 COVID-19 vaccine. Trimming took 3 bases from V and 4 from J, leaving 9 bases between them. Germline assignment: CDR1 LNHDA and CDR2 SQIVND (reference sequence). This CDR3 region has 13 residues. There are a few counts of this clone. The protocol was immunoSEQ multiplex PCR, while the TCRdb copy is restricted to in-frame clones and leaves out a portion. The data show 170,000 or so clones, over 75% seen once. The sample consisted of peripheral blood, taken on day 0 of AZD1222 vaccination. The V call is TRBV19, the J call TRBJ1-2; the D is unclear. The receptor comes from an adult in good health. The CDR3 coding sequence is TGTGCCAGTAGTATTGGCGGACGCTATGGCTACACCTTC. This translates into CASSIGGRYGYTF.